One and the same sample provided the 27 T cell receptor beta chains below, sequenced in a study of blood T cell repertoires in COVID-19. Data came from immunoSEQ multiplex PCR; TCRdb stores just in-frame clones and leaves some out. The table lists roughly 40,000 clones, roughly 90% of them singletons, with about 2.4% in the top ten. Sequences were obtained from peripheral blood. The receptors shown here come from a human donor in a cohort sampled during active COVID-19.

This chain joins TRBV12-2 and TRBJ1-5; the DNA was not compared with TRBD1, the D call given in the table. TRBV12-2 is a listed pseudogene. The CDR3 consists of 13 residues. Written as DNA, the CDR3 is TGTGCAAGTCGCTCCAGGGGAAATCAGCCCCAGCATTTT. The encoded protein is CASRSRGNQPQHF.

The V gene is TRBV30, the J gene TRBJ2-3; 7 bases line up with TRBD2. Germline V gives CDR1 GTSNPN, CDR2 SVGIG (reference sequence). Trimming took 0 bases from V and 1 from J; bases not matched to a gene: 4. This CDR3 has 15 amino acids. The CDR3 coding sequence is TGTGCCTGGAGTGTTATGGCGGGAGGCACAGATACGCAGTATTTT. Its protein product is CAWSVMAGGTDTQYF.

In its sample, this clone ranks as medium-sized. The chain combines TRBV4-1 with TRBJ1-2; the match to TRBD1 covers 8 bases. Germline V gene lookup returns CDR1 MGHRA and CDR2 YSYEKL. Trimming took 3 bases from V and 8 from J; bases not matched to a gene: 11. The CDR3 extends over 15 amino acids. CDR3 DNA sequence: TGCGCCAGCAGCCAGTTGGGACAGGCCGATCGCGGCTACACCTTC. It codes for CASSQLGQADRGYTF.

The chain carries TRBV7-9 and TRBJ2-1, with D perhaps TRBD1 (5 bases). Germline CDR1 and CDR2: SEHNR and FQNEAQ (reference sequence). The CDR3 is made up of 16 amino acids. The V and J ends lost 1 base and 5 bases respectively, with 15 bases between them. The CDR3 region has the DNA TGTGCCAGCAGCTTAGAAGGGTTCAGGGCTGACAATGAGCAGTTCTTC. Residues: CASSLEGFRADNEQFF.

The rearrangement links TRBV3-1 (or the pseudogene TRBV3-2) to TRBJ1-2; TRBD1 matches 8 bases. The CDR3 has 16 residues. The J segment lost 7 bases and the V segment lost 2 bases, leaving 12 bases of the junction unmatched. From germline, CDR1 is LGHDT and CDR2 YNNKEL (reference sequence). The CDR3 region has the DNA TGTGCCAGCAGCCAAAGTGAGATAGGACAGGGAGGTGGCTACACCTTC. Its translation is CASSQSEIGQGGGYTF.

The rearrangement uses TRBV13 and TRBJ2-5, with D perhaps matching TRBD1 (7 bases). V was pared by 5 bases and J by 3 bases, with 19 bases between. Germline CDR1 and CDR2: PRHDT and FYEKMQ (reference sequence). This CDR3 comprises 16 residues. The CDR3 nucleotides are TGTGCCAGCAGCCCCGAGGGACTGACAGGGAAAGAGACCCAGTACTTC. This translates into CASSPEGLTGKETQYF.

The chain combines TRBV30 with TRBJ2-2; tentative D call: TRBD1 (6 bases). Trimming stripped 3 bases from V and 0 bases from J, with 14 bases between. The CDR3 has 16 amino acids. CDR1 is GTSNPN and CDR2 is SVGIG in the germline V gene (reference sequence). As DNA, the CDR3 is TGTGCCTGGAGAGTCCTGGGGGCCGCGAACACCGGGGAGCTGTTTTTT. Protein product: CAWRVLGAANTGELFF.

V gene TRBV12-3 or TRBV12-4 combines with J gene TRBJ1-2; weak D call: TRBD1 (5 bases). This CDR3 region has 11 residues. V lost 6 bases, J lost 8 bases, and 10 bases lay in between. CDR3: CASSPGWGYTF. DNA for the CDR3: TGTGCCAGCAGCCCAGGGTGGGGCTACACCTTC.

The chain has TRBV14 and TRBJ1-2; 9 bases match TRBD1. CDR1 SGHDN and CDR2 FVKESK come from the germline V gene. V lost 0 bases and J lost 4; bases outside the gene matches: 6. The CDR3 loop spans 16 amino acids. The CDR3 bases are TGTGCCAGCAGCCAAGAGGCGACAGGGGGACGCTATGGCTACACCTTC. Its protein product is CASSQEATGGRYGYTF.

The rearrangement links TRBV5-1 to TRBJ1-2, with 7 bases fitting TRBD1. V shed 3 bases, J shed 0 bases, and the junction held 8 bases outside the gene matches. The germline V gene has CDR1 SGHRS and CDR2 YFSETQ. The CDR3 sequence is 16 residues long. The CDR3 sequence is CASSSKGQASNYGYTF. The CDR3 DNA sequence: TGCGCCAGCAGCTCGAAAGGACAGGCCTCTAACTATGGCTACACCTTC.

V usage is TRBV3-1 (or the pseudogene TRBV3-2) and J usage is TRBJ1-5; D may be TRBD1 (5 bases). This CDR3 has 15 residues. Trimming took off 0 bases at V and 4 bases at J, with 10 bases between the two ends. Germline V CDR1 and CDR2: LGHDT, YNNKEL (reference sequence). The CDR3 loop is CASSQDQGINQPQHF. DNA for the CDR3: TGTGCCAGCAGCCAAGATCAGGGCATTAATCAGCCCCAGCATTTT.

J is TRBJ2-7 and V is TRBV10-3; D ambiguous. The CDR3 runs to 18 residues. Germline-derived CDR1 and CDR2 are ENHRY and SYGVKD. The V end was cut by 0 bases, the J end by 5 bases, with 23 bases between. As DNA, the CDR3 is TGTGCCATCAGTGAGTCGGTCCGAGCCAAAAAAGACTGGGACGAGCAGTACTTC. Amino acid sequence: CAISESVRAKKDWDEQYF.

The V call is TRBV3-1 (or the pseudogene TRBV3-2), the J call TRBJ2-1; TRBD2 agrees at 9 bases. Per the germline V gene, CDR1 is LGHDT and CDR2 is YNNKEL (reference sequence). V was clipped by 0 bases and J by 5 bases; unmatched bases: 5. CDR3 length: 16 residues. The CDR3 here is CASSQDGAGGDNEQFF. The CDR3 DNA reads TGTGCCAGCAGCCAAGATGGAGCGGGGGGAGACAATGAGCAGTTCTTC.

CDR3 residues: CASSEKADYGYTF. In DNA form, the CDR3 reads TGTGCCAGCAGCGAGAAAGCCGACTATGGCTACACCTTC. The V call is TRBV7-8, the J call TRBJ1-2; D not certain. Trimming removed 5 bases at V and 3 bases at J, with 10 bases between. The CDR3 is made up of 13 amino acids. Germline assignment: CDR1 SGHVS and CDR2 FQNEAQ. Full variable domain (remainder filled in from reference TRBV7-8 and TRBJ1-2): GAGVSQSPRYKVAKRGQDVALRCDPISGHVSLFWYQQALGQGPEFLTYFQNEAQLDKSGLPSDRFFAERPEGSVSTLKIQRTQQEDSAVYLCASSEKADYGYTFGSGTRLTVV.

The chain is built from TRBV7-3 and TRBJ1-1; 7 bases agree with TRBD1. J was trimmed by 4 bases and V by 4 bases; bases with no gene match: 9. CDR3 length: 15 amino acids. Germline V lookup: CDR1 SGHTA, CDR2 FQGTGA. The CDR3 nucleotides are TGTGCCAGCAGCTCTGATGCAGGGGGTATCACTGAAGCTTTCTTT. Translated: CASSSDAGGITEAFF. Based on the CDR3 plus reference TRBV7-3 and TRBJ1-1, the full variable domain is GAGVSQTPSNKVTEKGKYVELRCDPISGHTALYWYRQSLGQGPEFLIYFQGTGAADDSGLPNDRFFAVRPEGSVSTLKIQRTERGDSAVYLCASSSDAGGITEAFFGQGTRLTVV.

The chain links TRBV18 to TRBJ1-1; 7 nucleotides line up with TRBD1. This CDR3 contains 14 residues. With V trimmed by 0 bases and J by 7 bases, 5 bases remained unmatched. In germline, CDR1 is KGHSH, CDR2 LQKENI. The chain's CDR3 is CASSPPPGQIEAFF. CDR3 bases: TGTGCCAGCTCACCACCCCCGGGACAGATTGAAGCTTTCTTT.

For the CDR3, the DNA is TGTGCCAGCAGTGAGAGGGCGGGCGCTGAAGCTTTCTTT. This codes for CASSERAGAEAFF. The chain carries TRBV12-3 or TRBV12-4 and TRBJ1-1; D is unclear. The CDR3 covers 13 residues. Trimming shortened V by 5 bases and J by 6 bases, and 13 bases separated the two germline ends.

V gene TRBV11-3 combines with J gene TRBJ2-7; 10 positions agree with TRBD2. V was pared by 0 bases and J by 3 bases, with 2 bases of the junction left unmatched. Germline loops: CDR1 SGHNT, CDR2 YENEEA. The CDR3 totals 15 residues. The CDR3 loop is CASSLDPSGGYEQYF. The CDR3 DNA reads TGTGCCAGCAGCTTAGATCCTAGCGGGGGCTACGAGCAGTACTTC.

This chain connects TRBV18 to TRBJ1-6; tentatively, D is TRBD1 (6 bases). Trimming cost V 5 bases and J 9 bases, with 23 bases left between them. CDR3 size: 17 residues. Germline CDR1 reads KGHSH; CDR2 reads LQKENI. As DNA, the CDR3 is TGTGCCAGCTCATCACGGGGGGGCGACCCCCGGGGTTCACCCCTCCACTTT. It specifies CASSSRGGDPRGSPLHF.

This clone was detected a few times. This chain uses TRBV3-1 (or the pseudogene TRBV3-2) with TRBJ1-2; 8 nucleotides align to TRBD1. This CDR3 is 13 amino acids long. V was pared by 4 bases and J by 5 bases, with 3 bases of the junction left unmatched. Germline values: CDR1 LGHDT, CDR2 YNNKEL (reference sequence). The CDR3 loop is CASSPDRVYGYTF. CDR3 nucleotides: TGTGCCAGCAGCCCGGACAGGGTGTATGGCTACACCTTC.

The CDR3 coding sequence is TGTGCCAGCAGCCAAGGCCACGGGAACCCTGGGTCCTACGAGCAGTACTTC. It codes for CASSQGHGNPGSYEQYF. V and J are TRBV3-1 (or the pseudogene TRBV3-2) and TRBJ2-7; TRBD2 is a possible D gene (5 bases). V dropped 1 base and J dropped 1 base, with 17 bases sitting between them. Germline CDR1 LGHDT, CDR2 YNNKEL (reference sequence). This CDR3 has 17 residues.

CDR3 residues: CASSLEGAILSTQYF. CDR3 nucleotide sequence: TGTGCCAGCAGTTTAGAGGGGGCCATTTTGAGTACGCAGTATTTT. This chain joins TRBV27 and TRBJ2-3; 7 bases agree with TRBD1. The CDR3 is 15 amino acids. The germline V gene has CDR1 MNHEY and CDR2 SMNVEV (reference sequence). V dropped 2 bases and J dropped 8; count of bases not matched to a gene: 10.

J is TRBJ1-1 and V is TRBV6-5; unclear D gene. V shed 7 bases and J shed 2 bases, with 14 bases lying between them. This CDR3 spans 14 amino acids. Germline V gene lookup returns CDR1 MNHEY and CDR2 SVGAGI. In nucleotides, the CDR3 is TGTGCCAGCAATCCAGGACTGCAAAACACTGAAGCTTTCTTT. Amino acids: CASNPGLQNTEAFF.

The chain joins TRBV29-1 to TRBJ1-2; D possibly corresponds to TRBD1 (5 bases). The CDR3 is made up of 14 amino acids. V was shortened by 4 bases and J by 8 bases, with 20 bases between the two germline ends. CDR1 is SQVTM, CDR2 ANQGSEA, per germline. The CDR3 spells CSVGIQGGGYGYTF. CDR3 DNA sequence: TGCAGCGTTGGTATCCAGGGAGGTGGGTACGGCTACACCTTC.

This sequence joins TRBV11-2 and TRBJ2-7; 9 bases agree with TRBD2. J gave up 5 bases and V 5 bases, and 7 bases lay outside the gene matches. The CDR3 is made up of 14 amino acids. Germline V lookup: CDR1 SGHAT, CDR2 FQNNGV. CDR3 nucleotide sequence: TGTGCCAGCAGCGCTGGGCGACTAGCGGACGAGCAGTACTTC. Translating gives CASSAGRLADEQYF.

V usage is TRBV9 and J usage is TRBJ1-2; D gene uncertain. V was pared by 0 bases and J by 4 bases, with 10 bases between. Germline V CDR1 and CDR2: SGDLS, YYNGEE. The CDR3 is made up of 14 amino acids. The CDR3 is CASSVVTGSYGYTF. CDR3 DNA: TGTGCCAGCAGCGTAGTTACGGGGTCCTATGGCTACACCTTC.

This clone showed up just a few times. V gene TRBV7-9 combines with J gene TRBJ1-2, with D uncertain. Trimming stripped 5 bases from V and 6 bases from J, with 16 bases between. This CDR3 contains 14 residues. Per the germline V gene, CDR1 is SEHNR and CDR2 is FQNEAQ (reference sequence). DNA for the CDR3: TGTGCCAGCAGCCCCAACCGGGAAGCTGATGGCTACACCTTC. This gives the protein CASSPNREADGYTF.